The source of this T cell receptor beta chain is a study of ipilimumab plus nivolumab after autologous stem cell transplantation. Turning to the study itself: The myeloma cohort included high-risk transplant-naive patients and patients relapsing within 3 years of a first autologous transplant.

Produced via immunoSEQ multiplex PCR; TCRdb's table is partial and in-frame only. Among tens of thousands of clones listed, 92% were seen once. CDR1 is LGHNA, CDR2 YNFKEQ, per germline. Between the trimmed V and J ends, which lost 6 bases and 0 bases, there was a span of 7 bases. This CDR3 is 13 amino acids long. Starting 14 to 28 days after autologous transplant, ipilimumab 1 mg/kg was given. This sequence joins TRBV4-2 and TRBJ2-3, with unresolved D. The source was PBMCs, collected in a trial of ipilimumab plus nivolumab as post-transplant consolidation. This sequence originates from a male donor with multiple myeloma. The CDR3 coding sequence is TGTGCCAGCAGTCCCATTAGCACAGATACGCAGTATTTT. Its protein is CASSPISTDTQYF.